This T cell receptor (beta chain) originates from a study of cytomegalovirus exposure and HLA in healthy donors. About the research overall: Earlier findings included 90 million to 120 million unique TCR beta sequences obtained from roughly 200 million T cells. Study-level results: A previous analysis found most TCR beta V segments productive roughly 87% or roughly 30% of the time. Later on, an analysis showed TCR association rates differing by HLA locus, with DRB1 the most and HLA-C the fewest. V- and J-gene trimming in TCR beta was tied to a missense DCLRE1C variant by an analysis performed later.

For this clone: Its target is not known.

Trimming at V came to 4 bases and at J to 4 bases, leaving 7 bases not matched to a gene. The germline CDR1 and CDR2 sequences are SGHTA and FQGNSA. CDR3 length equals 15 residues. Researchers ran the PCR with 60 Vbeta and 13 Jbeta primers. The protocol was immunoSEQ multiplex PCR, while the TCRdb copy is restricted to in-frame clones and leaves out a portion. The sample consists of about 210,000 clones, roughly 83% of them appearing once. The TCR originated in a male donor in good health and CMV-seropositive. Sequencing was performed on PBMCs. This chain joins TRBV7-2 and TRBJ1-2, with 9 bases that match TRBD1. CDR3 residues: CASSSRQGGVYGYTF. CDR3 bases: TGTGCCAGCAGCTCAAGACAGGGGGGAGTCTATGGCTACACCTTC.